The 15 T cell receptor beta chains reported below all come from one sample, sequenced in a study of beta chain features in type 1 diabetes. The study reverse transcribed the entire isolated RNA, so it sequenced expressed TCRB transcripts. TCRdb's table, derived via immunoSEQ multiplex PCR, lists solely in-frame clones and lacks some. Here the sample spans a few hundred thousand clones, roughly 25% being singletons. Study results and caveats: Within each of all four CD4+ subsets, Type 1 diabetes patients had TCRB CDR3s that were moderately but significantly shorter.

These receptors have no known antigen. Material: naive CD4+ T cells from blood. The receptors derive from a woman younger than 45 with type 1 diabetes.

This clone has a handful of counts. This chain connects TRBV4-1 to TRBJ2-7; TRBD1 is a possible D gene (5 bases). The germline CDR1 and CDR2 sequences are MGHRA and YSYEKL. CDR3 size: 20 residues. The V gene lost 2 bases and the J gene lost 1 base, with 27 bases spanning the gap. This chain's CDR3 is CASSQKAPLGLQKESYEQYF. CDR3 nucleotide sequence: TGCGCCAGCAGCCAAAAAGCCCCCTTGGGGCTGCAGAAAGAGTCCTACGAGCAGTACTTC.

This clone was seen a handful of times. The chain combines TRBV4-2 with TRBJ2-2; TRBD2 matches at 9 bases. CDR3 length equals 15 residues. V shed 2 bases and J 4 bases; nucleotides not matched to a gene: 2. CDR1 is LGHNA, CDR2 YNFKEQ, per germline. Here the CDR3 reads CASSQLSGGTGELFF. CDR3 DNA: TGTGCCAGCAGCCAACTTAGCGGGGGCACCGGGGAGCTGTTTTTT.

Of note for this clone: Other DNA sequences from this sample encode an identical CDR3 as well. The chain joins TRBV4-1 to TRBJ1-1; 7 positions agree with TRBD1. The CDR3 length is 14 residues. The germline V gene has CDR1 MGHRA and CDR2 YSYEKL. V trimming: 3 bases; J trimming: 2 bases; junction bases outside the gene matches: 3. The CDR3 DNA reads TGCGCCAGCAGCCAGAACAGGGGAAACACTGAAGCTTTCTTT. Amino acid sequence: CASSQNRGNTEAFF.

This clone was recorded a few times. V gene TRBV6-6 combines with J gene TRBJ2-7; TRBD2 is a possible D gene (5 bases). The CDR3 contains 15 residues. V lost 1 base, J lost 4 bases, and 14 bases lay in between. Per germline, CDR1 MNHNY and CDR2 SVGAGI (reference sequence). CDR3 bases: TGTGCCAGCAGTTACTTTGCGGTCGGGGAATACGAGCAGTACTTC. Its protein is CASSYFAVGEYEQYF.

The chain is built from TRBV6-5 and TRBJ2-7, with 9 bases aligning to TRBD2. This CDR3 is 16 amino acids long. Trimming at V came to 4 bases and at J to 6 bases, leaving 13 bases not matched to a gene. From germline, CDR1 is MNHEY and CDR2 SVGAGI. CDR3 sequence reads: CASSFKPGLALGEQYF. CDR3 nucleotide sequence: TGTGCCAGCAGTTTTAAGCCGGGACTAGCTCTTGGCGAGCAGTACTTC.

The gene calls are TRBV5-1 and TRBJ2-1; no clear D. This CDR3 region has 16 residues. Germline values: CDR1 SGHRS, CDR2 YFSETQ. Trimming cost V 4 bases and J 0 bases, with 14 bases left between them. CDR3 in DNA: TGCGCCAGCAGCCTGCGGAGCGCAGACTCCTACAATGAGCAGTTCTTC. Translating it yields CASSLRSADSYNEQFF. Complete variable domain (other parts from reference TRBV5-1 and TRBJ2-1): KAGVTQTPRYLIKTRGQQVTLSCSPISGHRSVSWYQQTPGQGLQFLFEYFSETQRNKGNFPGRFSGRQFSNSRSEMNVSTLELGDSALYLCASSLRSADSYNEQFFGPGTRLTVL.

This clone was seen a few times. This CDR3 reads CASSKGLYEQYF. DNA of the CDR3: TGTGCCAGCAGCAAAGGGCTTTACGAGCAGTACTTC. The rearrangement links TRBV21-1 to TRBJ2-7; the table's D call, TRBD1, has no DNA check behind it. TRBV21-1 is classified as a pseudogene. The CDR3 runs to 12 residues.

With respect to this clone: One junction end disagrees with the germline gene, perhaps due to a read error. The J gene is TRBJ2-7, the V gene TRBV20-1, with a weak D call TRBD2 (5 bases). CDR1 and CDR2 (germline): DFQATT, SNEGSKA (reference sequence). The CDR3 spans 11 residues. The CDR3 coding sequence is TGTTCCGCCCGGGGTTACTACGAGCAGTACTTC. Residues: CSARGYYEQYF.

J is TRBJ2-1 and V is TRBV2; 10 positions agree with TRBD2. CDR3 length: 15 residues. Germline V lookup: CDR1 SNHLY, CDR2 FYNNEI. V shed 6 bases and J 7 bases; nucleotides not matched to a gene: 9. The CDR3 protein is CASSLAGERTNEQFF. The CDR3 DNA reads as TGTGCCAGCAGCCTAGCGGGAGAAAGAACAAATGAGCAGTTCTTC.

The chain recombines TRBV30 with TRBJ1-5, with D unclear. The CDR3 totals 10 residues. CDR1 is GTSNPN, CDR2 SVGIG, per germline (reference sequence). Trimming pared 5 bases from V and 5 bases from J, leaving 4 bases between. The CDR3 DNA is TGTGCCTGGGAGGATCAGCCCCAGCATTTT. It is translated as CAWEDQPQHF.

This chain links TRBV5-1 with TRBJ2-1; 10 positions match TRBD2. Germline CDR1 reads SGHRS; CDR2 reads YFSETQ. V shed 1 base, J shed 10 bases, and the junction held 8 bases outside the gene matches. This CDR3 is built from 15 residues. The CDR3 spells CASSLRLAGVEEQFF. The CDR3 bases are TGCGCCAGCAGCTTGCGGCTAGCGGGAGTAGAAGAGCAGTTCTTC.

The V call is TRBV9, the J call TRBJ1-2; 8 bases align to TRBD1. Germline V lookup: CDR1 SGDLS, CDR2 YYNGEE. The ends lost 4 bases at V and 6 bases at J; junction bases unmatched: 14. CDR3 size: 16 residues. CDR3 residues: CASSHAGAGGWDGYTF. For the CDR3, the DNA is TGTGCCAGCAGCCATGCCGGGGCAGGGGGCTGGGATGGCTACACCTTC.

CDR3 nucleotide sequence: TGCAGCGTTGAAGGGACCGGGACAGGGGGCTACGAGCAGTACTTC. This sequence encodes CSVEGTGTGGYEQYF. The genes are TRBV29-1 and TRBJ2-7, with 11 bases aligning to TRBD1. The CDR3 extends over 15 amino acids. Unmatched junction bases numbered 5, after V lost 1 base and J lost 3 bases. Germline CDR1 reads SQVTM; CDR2 reads ANQGSEA.

The chain combines TRBV11-2 with TRBJ2-1; TRBD1 matches at 9 bases. CDR1 is SGHAT, CDR2 FQNNGV, per germline. The CDR3 loop spans 15 amino acids. The V segment lost 5 bases and the J segment 6 bases; nucleotides outside the gene matches: 8. The CDR3, as DNA: TGTGCCAGCAGCGAGGGACAGGGCCCCCTCAATGAGCAGTTCTTC. It encodes CASSEGQGPLNEQFF.

Only a few counts were recorded for this clone. The chain couples TRBV18 to TRBJ2-5; a possible D gene is TRBD2 (6 bases). V lost 4 bases to trimming and J lost 5 bases, with 11 bases between them. The germline V gene encodes CDR1 KGHSH and CDR2 LQKENI. This CDR3 region has 13 residues. The CDR3 DNA reads as TGTGCCAGCTCACGAGCAGCGGGCGAGACCCAGTACTTC. It specifies CASSRAAGETQYF.